This T cell receptor (beta chain) was obtained from a study of blood T cell repertoires in COVID-19. Looking at the study overall: Samples taken during acute and convalescent COVID-19 were collected in the United States, Italy and Spain. Sources were T cells, B-cell-depleted T cells, or PBMCs; the material itself was cDNA or gDNA.

Method: immunoSEQ multiplex PCR; TCRdb's copy keeps in-frame clones and lacks some. The sample consists of some 390,000 clones, approximately 89% of them appearing once. Specimen: peripheral blood. This TCR derives from a middle-aged woman with COVID-19, enrolled during active disease.

The CDR3 bases are TGTGCCAGTCGCGAGGCCCCTATTAGTAGTGGCTACACCTTC. Amino acids: CASREAPISSGYTF. The genes are TRBV19 and TRBJ1-2; no clear D. This CDR3 is 14 amino acids long. With 8 bases removed from V and 7 bases from J, the gap between germline ends came to 20 bases. Germline V CDR1 and CDR2: LNHDA, SQIVND (reference sequence).